The T cell receptor beta chain under discussion was sequenced for a study of response to subunit inactivated influenza vaccine. Notes on the study in general: After each seasonal influenza vaccination, few new T cells are recruited, the authors suggested.

With respect to this clonotype: The antigen is undetermined.

TCRdb passed the RT-PCR reads through MiXCR, listing each CDR3 protein once. The sample shows roughly 760,000 distinct CDR3 sequences, approximately 21% of them seen only once. This clonotype was obtained from a man aged 45-65 years who received an inactivated influenza vaccine. Sequencing was performed on PBMCs from blood, taken 5 days after vaccination.

The CDR3 nucleotides are TGTGCCAGCAGCGTAGCCGGGACAGGGGGCTACGAGCAGTACTTC. Translated: CASSVAGTGGYEQYF. The V and J genes are TRBV9 and TRBJ2-7; 11 nucleotides line up with TRBD1. With 0 bases clipped from V and 3 bases from J, the junction kept 2 bases outside the gene matches. CDR3 length: 15 amino acids. Germline V gene lookup returns CDR1 SGDLS and CDR2 YYNGEE.